A single count supports the clone carrying this TCR beta chain. This sample stems from a study of blood T cell repertoires in COVID-19. Looking at the study overall: Material from acute and convalescent COVID-19 was sourced from the United States, Italy and Spain.

The trim removed 11 bases at V and 4 bases at J, leaving 5 bases unmatched. Germline CDR1 reads MNHEY; CDR2 reads SVGAGI. This CDR3 contains 13 residues. Libraries were prepared by immunoSEQ multiplex PCR; TCRdb keeps only in-frame clonotypes and omits some of them. The sample lists 120,000 to 150,000 clones, almost 90% occurring once. The receptor's source is a human donor in a cohort sampled during active COVID-19. What was sequenced was peripheral blood. The J gene is TRBJ2-4, the V gene TRBV6-5; 10 bases map to TRBD2. CDR3 sequence: CAASGSRKNIQYF. DNA for the CDR3: TGTGCCGCTAGCGGGAGTAGGAAAAACATTCAGTACTTC.